The 30 T cell receptor beta chains below were found in one sample sequenced in a study of blood T cell repertoires in COVID-19. TCRdb keeps only in-frame clones here, not all; method: immunoSEQ multiplex PCR. Among 400,000 to 500,000 clones listed, nearly 90% were seen once. The sample taken for sequencing was PBMCs or T cells enriched from blood (not recorded which). The receptors come from a woman aged 18-29 years who had been exposed to COVID-19.

This chain uses TRBV28 with TRBJ1-1, with D perhaps matching TRBD1 (5 bases). Per the germline V gene, CDR1 is MDHEN and CDR2 is SYDVKM. V was shortened by 5 bases and J by 2 bases, with 18 bases between the two germline ends. There are 16 residues in the CDR3. The CDR3 loop reads CASSRGVASLNTEAFF. Written as DNA, the CDR3 is TGTGCCAGCAGTAGGGGCGTGGCATCCTTAAACACTGAAGCTTTCTTT.

The chain links TRBV11-2 to TRBJ2-1; 7 bases are shared with TRBD1. The germline gives CDR1 SGHAT, CDR2 FQNNGV. This CDR3 has 15 amino acids. The J segment lost 7 bases and the V segment lost 5 bases, leaving 11 bases of the junction unmatched. CDR3 bases: TGTGCCAGCAGCCCTCCCCAGGGGGTGGGGAATGAGCAGTTCTTC. Amino acids: CASSPPQGVGNEQFF.

The chain is built from TRBV24-1 and TRBJ1-1; weak D call: TRBD1 (6 bases). The V end lost 4 bases, the J end lost 1 base, and 6 bases lay between the germline ends. The CDR3 extends over 13 amino acids. In germline, CDR1 is KGHDR, CDR2 SFDVKD. The CDR3 here is CATSDRGNTEAFF. CDR3 bases: TGTGCCACCAGTGACAGGGGGAACACTGAAGCTTTCTTT.

This chain uses TRBV19 with TRBJ1-5, with a possible D match to TRBD1 (6 bases). Trimming removed 9 bases from V and 8 bases from J, with 17 bases in between. The CDR3 has 13 amino acids. CDR1 and CDR2 (germline): LNHDA, SQIVND (reference sequence). In nucleotides, the CDR3 is TGTGCCAGCAACCAAGGGGGAGGGGAGCCCCAGCATTTT. Its translation is CASNQGGGEPQHF.

V usage is TRBV5-4 and J usage is TRBJ1-2; 11 bases are a match to TRBD1. V was clipped by 4 bases and J by 2 bases; unmatched bases: 1. CDR3 size: 14 residues. Germline-derived CDR1 and CDR2 are SGHNT and YYREEE (reference sequence). The CDR3 reads CASSGQGANYGYTF. For the CDR3, the DNA is TGTGCCAGCAGCGGACAGGGGGCAAACTATGGCTACACCTTC.

V and J are TRBV6-2 or TRBV6-3 and TRBJ1-2; D unclear. The CDR3 spans 15 residues. Between the trimmed V and J ends, which lost 0 bases and 2 bases, there was a span of 10 bases. Germline CDR1 MNHEY, CDR2 SVGEGT. The CDR3 DNA reads TGTGCCAGCAGTTACTCATCCGTGGCCAACTATGGCTACACCTTC. Its translation: CASSYSSVANYGYTF.

The rearrangement joins TRBV5-4 to TRBJ1-3; D possibly corresponds to TRBD1 (6 bases). The CDR3 extends over 15 amino acids. V was trimmed by 4 bases and J by 1 base, leaving 12 bases between them. Germline CDR1 is SGHNT and CDR2 is YYREEE (reference sequence). DNA of the CDR3: TGTGCCAGCAGCCAGGTGACAGGATCTGGAAACACCATATATTTT. Protein product: CASSQVTGSGNTIYF.

The chain couples TRBV2 to TRBJ1-4; 7 nucleotides match TRBD1. This CDR3 has 14 residues. Germline CDR1 and CDR2: SNHLY and FYNNEI. V shed 7 bases, J shed 3 bases, and the junction held 5 bases outside the gene matches. The CDR3 DNA follows: TGTGCCAGCACTCCGACAGGGTCTAATGAAAAACTGTTTTTT. Its protein is CASTPTGSNEKLFF.

This clone was found once. The chain couples TRBV28 to TRBJ2-4, with D possibly being TRBD1 (6 bases). Trimming cost V 6 bases and J 5 bases, with 17 bases left between them. CDR1 and CDR2 (germline): MDHEN, SYDVKM. CDR3 size: 15 residues. The CDR3 DNA is TGTGCCAGCAGCCCCCCAACAGGGCCCCAAAACATTCAGTACTTC. It codes for CASSPPTGPQNIQYF.

A few counts support this clone. V gene TRBV28 combines with J gene TRBJ1-3; no firm D call. This CDR3 is 15 amino acids long. V dropped 5 bases and J dropped 5 bases, with 16 bases sitting between them. Germline CDR1 is MDHEN and CDR2 is SYDVKM. CDR3 sequence (DNA): TGTGCCAGCAGTGAGTGGCAGGACTATCGAAACACCATATATTTT. Its translation is CASSEWQDYRNTIYF.

The chain combines TRBV27 with TRBJ2-7, with D possibly TRBD2 on 6 matching bases. The V gene lost 6 bases and the J gene lost 5 bases, with 20 bases spanning the gap. The length of the CDR3 is 15 residues. Germline V lookup: CDR1 MNHEY, CDR2 SMNVEV (reference sequence). This chain's CDR3 is CASRSGDPGVHEQYF. CDR3 nucleotides: TGTGCCAGCAGATCTGGGGACCCGGGGGTCCACGAGCAGTACTTC.

The chain combines TRBV28 with TRBJ1-4, with a weak D call TRBD1 (5 bases). V lost 3 bases and J lost 6, with 14 bases in between. This CDR3 is 15 amino acids long. Germline V CDR1 and CDR2: MDHEN, SYDVKM. DNA of the CDR3: TGTGCCAGCAGTTTGGCAGGGCCGGGGGATGAAAAACTGTTTTTT. Its translation: CASSLAGPGDEKLFF.

The rearrangement joins TRBV5-1 to TRBJ1-1, with D hard to call. The CDR3 consists of 13 residues. Trimming pared 1 base from V and 0 bases from J, leaving 4 bases between. Germline CDR1 is SGHRS and CDR2 is YFSETQ. The CDR3 region has the DNA TGCGCCAGCAGCTTGAGCCTGAACACTGAAGCTTTCTTT. Protein: CASSLSLNTEAFF. Full variable domain (remainder filled in from reference TRBV5-1 and TRBJ1-1): KAGVTQTPRYLIKTRGQQVTLSCSPISGHRSVSWYQQTPGQGLQFLFEYFSETQRNKGNFPGRFSGRQFSNSRSEMNVSTLELGDSALYLCASSLSLNTEAFFGQGTRLTVV.

J is TRBJ2-5 and V is TRBV24-1, with TRBD2 matching over 11 bases. Germline loops: CDR1 KGHDR, CDR2 SFDVKD. V lost 4 bases to trimming and J lost 5 bases; unmatched junction nucleotides: 8. This CDR3 contains 16 residues. The CDR3 bases are TGTGCCACCAGTGACGACACTAGCGGGAGAGCGGAGACCCAGTACTTC. It encodes CATSDDTSGRAETQYF.

This sequence joins TRBV28 and TRBJ1-1; D call uncertain. The CDR3 covers 15 residues. The germline V gene has CDR1 MDHEN and CDR2 SYDVKM. Trimming took 8 bases from V and 0 from J, leaving 16 bases between them. The DNA of the CDR3 is TGTGCCAGCCTCGCAGGAGGGTTCATGAACACTGAAGCTTTCTTT. This gives the protein CASLAGGFMNTEAFF.

The chain links TRBV6-5 to TRBJ1-6; D possibly corresponds to TRBD1 (5 bases). V was trimmed by 11 bases and J by 0 bases, leaving 8 bases between them. Germline V gives CDR1 MNHEY, CDR2 SVGAGI. The CDR3 sequence is 13 residues long. As DNA, the CDR3 is TGTGCCGGGCAGGGCTCCTATAATTCACCCCTCCACTTT. Protein product: CAGQGSYNSPLHF.

The chain couples TRBV18 to TRBJ1-1, with D possibly being TRBD1 (5 bases). Germline V lookup: CDR1 KGHSH, CDR2 LQKENI. V lost 1 base and J lost 2, with 8 bases in between. The length of the CDR3 is 14 residues. CDR3 coding DNA: TGTGCCAGCTCACCACAGGGGTCCAACACTGAAGCTTTCTTT. Amino acids: CASSPQGSNTEAFF.

This clone was detected once. V gene TRBV18 combines with J gene TRBJ2-1, with 10 nucleotides matching TRBD2. Trimming took 3 bases from V and 0 from J; bases not matched to a gene: 11. Germline values: CDR1 KGHSH, CDR2 LQKENI. This CDR3 contains 19 residues. For the CDR3, the DNA is TGTGCCAGCTCACCCTCCGGGACTAGCGCCAGAAGCTCCTACAATGAGCAGTTCTTC. Translated: CASSPSGTSARSSYNEQFF.

The CDR3 here is CASSEALTDTQYF. The DNA of the CDR3 is TGTGCCAGCAGTGAAGCTCTCACAGATACGCAGTATTTT. This chain joins TRBV6-1 and TRBJ2-3, with D hard to call. Germline V gene lookup returns CDR1 MNHNS and CDR2 SASEGT. Trimming removed 0 bases from V and 2 bases from J, with 3 bases in between. The CDR3 is 13 residues long.

A remark on this clone: An end of the junction does not agree with germline; a read error may underlie this. This chain joins TRBV7-7 and TRBJ2-3; 10 bases fit TRBD2. The germline gives CDR1 SSHAT, CDR2 FNYEAQ (reference sequence). The CDR3 has 15 amino acids. CDR3 bases: TGTGCTAGCAGCCCCGTTAGCGGGGGGTTGGATACGCAGTATTTT. Translated: CASSPVSGGLDTQYF.

This clone was observed once. This chain links TRBV18 with TRBJ1-5, with D uncertain. With 3 bases removed from V and 0 bases from J, the gap between germline ends came to 6 bases. The germline CDR1 and CDR2 sequences are KGHSH and LQKENI. The CDR3 spans 14 residues. The DNA for the CDR3 is TGTGCCAGCTCACCGTCAGATAGCAATCAGCCCCAGCATTTT. This translates into CASSPSDSNQPQHF.

This clone was picked up one time. V gene TRBV25-1 combines with J gene TRBJ1-6; weak D call: TRBD1 (6 bases). Trimming took 3 bases from V and 10 from J, leaving 13 bases between them. This CDR3 is built from 14 residues. Germline V gives CDR1 MGHDK, CDR2 SYGVNS. CDR3 bases: TGTGCCAGCAGTGATAAACAGGGATGGTCACCCCTCCACTTT. Protein sequence: CASSDKQGWSPLHF.

This rearrangement joins TRBV11-2 to TRBJ1-4, with 9 bases lining up with TRBD1. CDR3 length equals 15 residues. The trim removed 5 bases at V and 2 bases at J, leaving 3 bases unmatched. From germline, CDR1 is SGHAT and CDR2 FQNNGV. DNA for the CDR3: TGTGCCAGCAGCCAACAGGGGGCCACTAATGAAAAACTGTTTTTT. Translated: CASSQQGATNEKLFF.

This sequence joins TRBV28 and TRBJ2-5; D not certain. There are 13 residues in the CDR3. Germline V gene sequence: CDR1 MDHEN, CDR2 SYDVKM. Trimming took 7 bases from V and 4 from J, leaving 13 bases between them. The CDR3: CASNRYTSETQYF. The CDR3, as DNA: TGTGCCAGCAATCGCTATACCTCAGAGACCCAGTACTTC. Filled out from reference TRBV28 and TRBJ2-5, the complete variable domain reads DVKVTQSSRYLVKRTGEKVFLECVQDMDHENMFWYRQDPGLGLRLIYFSYDVKMKEKGDIPEGYSVSREKKERFSLILESASTNQTSMYLCASNRYTSETQYFGPGTRLLVL.

Comment on this clone: The identical CDR3 is also encoded by other nucleotide sequences in the sample. This chain joins TRBV6-2 or TRBV6-3 and TRBJ2-7, with D possibly matching TRBD1 (6 bases). This CDR3 region has 12 residues. Germline V gives CDR1 MNHEY, CDR2 SVGEGT. The V gene lost 3 bases and the J gene lost 7 bases, with 10 bases spanning the gap. CDR3 DNA sequence: TGTGCCAGCAGTTATGACCAGGGGGAGCAGTACTTC. This translates into CASSYDQGEQYF.

This chain connects TRBV6-5 to TRBJ1-3; D gene uncertain. The V end lost 7 bases, the J end lost 0 bases, and 13 bases lay between the germline ends. The CDR3 is 15 residues long. Germline lookup yields CDR1 MNHEY and CDR2 SVGAGI. The CDR3 nucleotides are TGTGCCAGCATTCGGGATTTAAGCTCTGGAAACACCATATATTTT. Its protein is CASIRDLSSGNTIYF.

This chain connects TRBV30 to TRBJ2-4; 9 bases match TRBD2. The germline V gene has CDR1 GTSNPN and CDR2 SVGIG (reference sequence). This CDR3 has 12 residues. The V and J ends lost 5 bases and 8 bases, in that order; junction bases with no gene match: 4. CDR3 residues: CAWGGLADIQYF. In DNA, the CDR3 is TGTGCCTGGGGGGGACTAGCAGACATTCAGTACTTC.

The rearrangement uses TRBV28 and TRBJ2-7, with 11 bases matching TRBD1. The CDR3 totals 18 residues. Germline loops: CDR1 MDHEN, CDR2 SYDVKM. V lost 7 bases, J lost 0 bases, and 14 bases stayed unmatched. The CDR3 DNA reads TGTGCCAGCACCCTTCCTGGACAGGGGGCCTACGACTCCTACGAGCAGTACTTC. Protein sequence: CASTLPGQGAYDSYEQYF. Using reference TRBV28 and TRBJ2-7 for the parts outside the CDR3, the full variable domain is DVKVTQSSRYLVKRTGEKVFLECVQDMDHENMFWYRQDPGLGLRLIYFSYDVKMKEKGDIPEGYSVSREKKERFSLILESASTNQTSMYLCASTLPGQGAYDSYEQYFGPGTRLTVT.

V gene TRBV7-2 combines with J gene TRBJ1-2, with 9 bases lining up with TRBD1. The V and J ends lost 0 bases and 4 bases, in that order; junction bases with no gene match: 6. The CDR3 spans 16 residues. Germline CDR1 reads SGHTA; CDR2 reads FQGNSA. As DNA, the CDR3 is TGTGCCAGCAGCTTAGCCCAAACGACAGGGGGCTATGGCTACACCTTC. It translates to CASSLAQTTGGYGYTF.

The CDR3 region is CASSQQVPNSPLHF. The CDR3 nucleotides are TGTGCCAGCAGTCAACAGGTCCCCAATTCACCCCTCCACTTT. The rearrangement links TRBV7-9 to TRBJ1-6; D is perhaps TRBD1 (5 bases). V lost 6 bases and J 7 bases, leaving 13 bases between the germline ends. The CDR3 runs to 14 residues. Per germline, CDR1 SEHNR and CDR2 FQNEAQ (reference sequence).